Listed here is a single T cell receptor beta chain. The sample belongs to a study of blood T cell repertoires in COVID-19. Whole-study context: Donors in the United States, Italy and Spain gave samples during acute or convalescent COVID-19. Sample material is recorded as cDNA or gDNA derived from T cells, B-cell-depleted T cells, or PBMCs.

CDR1 and CDR2 (germline): SGHTA, FQGTGA. Trimming removed 4 bases from V and 8 bases from J, with 14 bases in between. CDR3 length: 13 amino acids. Authors' processing steps: Estimation of nucleated cell counts relied on the amplification of reference gene primers. Sequenced by immunoSEQ multiplex PCR; TCRdb stores in-frame clones only, minus some. V and J calls and clone size are those listed in that table; D and trimming were worked out from the DNA. The sample shows about 210,000 clones, 88% of them seen only once. The sequenced sample was peripheral blood. The origin of this receptor is a man in his 70s with acute or convalescent COVID-19. The chain links TRBV7-3 to TRBJ1-1, with D unresolved. In DNA form, the CDR3 reads TGTGCCAGCAGCTCCATCCGGGAATCAGAAGCTTTCTTT. This sequence encodes CASSSIRESEAFF.